This T cell receptor (beta chain) was retrieved from a study of T cell changes during pregnancy in multiple sclerosis. Per germline, CDR1 MGHDK and CDR2 SYGVNS. The CDR3 sequence is 16 residues long. Trimming took off 4 bases at V and 8 bases at J, with 18 bases between the two ends. Here immunoSEQ multiplex PCR was the method, and the copy in TCRdb shows in-frame clones only, minus some. The sample contains around 48,000 clones, around 90% of which appear only once. This chain joins TRBV25-1 and TRBJ1-6; D call uncertain. This TCR was sampled from a female donor with multiple sclerosis, enrolled in a pregnancy study. This specimen consisted of CD8+ T cells from peripheral blood mononuclear cells, obtained before pregnancy. Here the CDR3 reads CASSAREGSGDSPLHF. The CDR3 bases are TGTGCCAGCAGTGCGCGAGAAGGATCCGGGGATTCACCCCTCCACTTT.